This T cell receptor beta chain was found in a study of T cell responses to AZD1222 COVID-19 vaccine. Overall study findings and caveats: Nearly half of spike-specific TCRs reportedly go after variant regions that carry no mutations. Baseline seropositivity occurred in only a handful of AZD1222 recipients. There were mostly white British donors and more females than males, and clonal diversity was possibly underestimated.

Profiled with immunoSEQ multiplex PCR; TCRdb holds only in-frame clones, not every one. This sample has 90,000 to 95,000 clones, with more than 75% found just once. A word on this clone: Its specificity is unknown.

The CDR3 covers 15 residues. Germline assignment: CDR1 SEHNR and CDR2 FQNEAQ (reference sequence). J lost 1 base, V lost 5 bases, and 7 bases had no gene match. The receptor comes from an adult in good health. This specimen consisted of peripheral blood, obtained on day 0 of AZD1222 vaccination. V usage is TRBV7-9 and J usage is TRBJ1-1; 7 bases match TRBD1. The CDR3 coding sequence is TGTGCCAGCAGCAGGTCGGGACAGAGGAACACTGAAGCTTTCTTT. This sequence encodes CASSRSGQRNTEAFF.